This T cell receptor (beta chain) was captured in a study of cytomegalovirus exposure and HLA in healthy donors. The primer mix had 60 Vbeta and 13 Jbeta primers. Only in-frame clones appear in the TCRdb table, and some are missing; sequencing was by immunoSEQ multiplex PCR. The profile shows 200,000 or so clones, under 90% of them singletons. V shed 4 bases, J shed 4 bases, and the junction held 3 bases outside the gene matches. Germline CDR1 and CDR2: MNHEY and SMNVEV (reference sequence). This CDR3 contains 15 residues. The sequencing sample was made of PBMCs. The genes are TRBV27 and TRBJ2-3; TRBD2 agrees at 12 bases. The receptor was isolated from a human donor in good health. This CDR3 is CASSSSGRAADTQYF. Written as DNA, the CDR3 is TGTGCCAGCAGTTCTAGCGGGAGGGCGGCAGATACGCAGTATTTT.